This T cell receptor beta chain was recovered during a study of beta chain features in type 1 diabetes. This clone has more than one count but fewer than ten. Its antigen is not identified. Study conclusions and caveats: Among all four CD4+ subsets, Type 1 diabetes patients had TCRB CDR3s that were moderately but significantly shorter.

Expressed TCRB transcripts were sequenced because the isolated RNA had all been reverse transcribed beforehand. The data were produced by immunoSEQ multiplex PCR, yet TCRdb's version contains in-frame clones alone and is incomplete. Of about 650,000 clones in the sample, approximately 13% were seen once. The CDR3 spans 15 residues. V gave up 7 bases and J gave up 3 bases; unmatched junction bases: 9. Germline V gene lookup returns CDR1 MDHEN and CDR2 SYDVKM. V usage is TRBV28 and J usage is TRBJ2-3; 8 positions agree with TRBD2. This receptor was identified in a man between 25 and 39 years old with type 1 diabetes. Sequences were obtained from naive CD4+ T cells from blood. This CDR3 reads CASTQAGGGTDTQYF. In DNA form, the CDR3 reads TGTGCCAGCACCCAGGCGGGGGGCGGAACAGATACGCAGTATTTT.